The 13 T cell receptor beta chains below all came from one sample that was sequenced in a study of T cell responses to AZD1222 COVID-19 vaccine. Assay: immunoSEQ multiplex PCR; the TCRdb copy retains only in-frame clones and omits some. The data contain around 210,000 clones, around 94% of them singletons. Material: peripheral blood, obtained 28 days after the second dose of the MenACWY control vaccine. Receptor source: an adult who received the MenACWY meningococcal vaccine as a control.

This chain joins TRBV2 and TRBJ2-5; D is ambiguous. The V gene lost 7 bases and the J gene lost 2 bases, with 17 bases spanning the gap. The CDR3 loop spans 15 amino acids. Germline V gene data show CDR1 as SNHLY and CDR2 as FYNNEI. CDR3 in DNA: TGTGCCAGCATGGGTTCCGCCGCGGTTCAAGAGACCCAGTACTTC. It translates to CASMGSAAVQETQYF.

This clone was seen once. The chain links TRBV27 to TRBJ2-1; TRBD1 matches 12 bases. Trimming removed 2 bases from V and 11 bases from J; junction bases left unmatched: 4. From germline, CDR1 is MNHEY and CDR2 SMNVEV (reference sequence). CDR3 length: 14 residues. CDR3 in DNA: TGTGCCAGCAGTTTAGGGACAGGGGGCGATCAGCAGTTCTTC. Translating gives CASSLGTGGDQQFF.

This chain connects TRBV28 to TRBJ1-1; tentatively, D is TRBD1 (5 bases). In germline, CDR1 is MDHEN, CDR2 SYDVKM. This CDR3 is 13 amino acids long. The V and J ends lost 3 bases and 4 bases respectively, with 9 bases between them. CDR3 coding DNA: TGTGCCAGCAGTTTGATGAGGGGCACTGAAGCTTTCTTT. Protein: CASSLMRGTEAFF.

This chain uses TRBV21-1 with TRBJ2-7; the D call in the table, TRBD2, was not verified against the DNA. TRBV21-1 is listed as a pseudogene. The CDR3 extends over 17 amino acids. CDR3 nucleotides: TGTGCCAGCAGCAAACTCCCACTCGCCAGCGGGAGATGCGAGCAGTACTTC. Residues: CASSKLPLASGRCEQYF.

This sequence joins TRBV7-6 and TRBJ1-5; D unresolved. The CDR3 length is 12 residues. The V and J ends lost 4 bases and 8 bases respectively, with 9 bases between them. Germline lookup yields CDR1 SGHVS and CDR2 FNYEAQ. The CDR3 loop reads CASSSLGEPQHF. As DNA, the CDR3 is TGTGCCAGCAGCTCTCTCGGGGAGCCCCAGCATTTT.

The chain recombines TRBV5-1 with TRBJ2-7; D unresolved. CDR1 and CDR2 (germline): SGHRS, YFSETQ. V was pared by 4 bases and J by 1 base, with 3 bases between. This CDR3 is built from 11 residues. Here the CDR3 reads CASSTSYEQYF. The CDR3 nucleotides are TGCGCCAGCAGCACATCCTACGAGCAGTACTTC.

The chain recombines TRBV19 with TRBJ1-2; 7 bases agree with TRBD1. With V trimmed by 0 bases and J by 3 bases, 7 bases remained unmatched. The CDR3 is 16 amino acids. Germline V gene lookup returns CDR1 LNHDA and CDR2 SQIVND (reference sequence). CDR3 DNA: TGTGCCAGTAGTATAGAAACGAACAGGGGACACTATGGCTACACCTTC. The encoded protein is CASSIETNRGHYGYTF.

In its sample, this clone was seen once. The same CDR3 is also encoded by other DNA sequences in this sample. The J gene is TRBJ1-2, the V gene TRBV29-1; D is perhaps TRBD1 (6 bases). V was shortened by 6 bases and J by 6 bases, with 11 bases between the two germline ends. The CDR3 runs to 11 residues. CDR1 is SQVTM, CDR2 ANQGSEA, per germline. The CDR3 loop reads CSVGAGDGYTF. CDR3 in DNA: TGCAGCGTGGGGGCAGGGGATGGCTACACCTTC.

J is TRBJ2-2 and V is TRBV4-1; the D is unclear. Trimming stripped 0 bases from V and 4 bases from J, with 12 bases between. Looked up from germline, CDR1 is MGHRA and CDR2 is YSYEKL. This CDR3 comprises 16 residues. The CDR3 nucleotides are TGCGCCAGCAGCCAAGATAGATCGACGATCACCGGGGAGCTGTTTTTT. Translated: CASSQDRSTITGELFF.

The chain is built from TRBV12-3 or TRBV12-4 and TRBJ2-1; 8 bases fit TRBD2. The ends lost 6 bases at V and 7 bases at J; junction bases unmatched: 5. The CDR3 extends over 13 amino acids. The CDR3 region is CASSLGTRNEQFF. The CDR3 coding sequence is TGTGCCAGCAGCCTCGGGACTAGGAATGAGCAGTTCTTC.

The CDR3 loop reads CASSTGPYTGELFF. As DNA, the CDR3 is TGCGCCAGCAGCACGGGACCATACACCGGGGAGCTGTTTTTT. The chain combines TRBV5-1 with TRBJ2-2, with D perhaps assigned TRBD1 or TRBD2 (5 bases each). CDR3 length equals 14 residues. Looked up from germline, CDR1 is SGHRS and CDR2 is YFSETQ. With 4 bases removed from V and 3 bases from J, the gap between germline ends came to 10 bases.

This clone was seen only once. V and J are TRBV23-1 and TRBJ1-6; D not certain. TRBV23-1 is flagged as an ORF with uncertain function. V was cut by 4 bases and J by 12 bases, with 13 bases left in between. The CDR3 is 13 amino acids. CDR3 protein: CASSLTSRGPLHF. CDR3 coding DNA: TGCGCCAGCAGTCTCACCTCGAGAGGACCCCTCCACTTT.

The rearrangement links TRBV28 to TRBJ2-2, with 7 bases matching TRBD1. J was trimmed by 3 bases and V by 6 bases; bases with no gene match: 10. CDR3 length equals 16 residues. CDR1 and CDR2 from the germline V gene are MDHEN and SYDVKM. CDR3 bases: TGTGCCAGCAGCCTAATCCGGGACAGTTACACCGGGGAGCTGTTTTTT. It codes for CASSLIRDSYTGELFF.